This T cell receptor (beta chain) is drawn from a study of shared clonotypes between healthy human individuals. The CDR3 runs 14 residues. Trimming removed 2 bases at V and 1 base at J, with 9 bases between. Germline assignment: CDR1 SGHRS and CDR2 YFSETQ. As to this clone: No antigen is known for it.

Study-wide results and caveats: Read depth was anticipated to influence clonotype sharing among donors.

For every subset, genomic DNA was evenly distributed across several immunoSEQ plates. Sequencing was performed with immunoSEQ multiplex PCR; in TCRdb, only in-frame clones are kept and a portion is missing. The table records about 2.4 million clones, approximately 93% of them present only once. The genes are TRBV5-1 and TRBJ1-1; D not certain. This clonotype was sampled from a man between 18 and 29 years old in good health. Some clones in this sample may be carry-over from other donors' samples. Sequenced sample: naive CD4+ T cells from PBMCs. Noted subset: CD45RA+ positively selected. CDR3 nucleotides: TGCGCCAGCAGCTTTCAGCCCCAGAACACTGAAGCTTTCTTT. This encodes CASSFQPQNTEAFF.